The T cell receptor (beta chain) under discussion was sequenced for a study of beta chain features in type 1 diabetes listed by TCRdb under 2018. Context from the whole study: Mean age, gender distribution, total cell number and subset yield were not different between patients and healthy donors. The study compared TCRB repertoires of sorted circulating CD4+ T cell subsets between recently diagnosed type 1 diabetes patients and matched healthy donors. A total of around 110,000,000 sorted cells were examined across all samples, and a strong correlation was observed between cell number per subset and RNA yield. Naive and central memory subsets were obtained from all 30 or so donors, but regulatory and stem cell-like memory subsets were isolated from only 8 patients and roughly eight healthy donors. The investigation overall reported the following: Because cDNA was sequenced instead of genomic DNA, activated cells with high expression could be over-represented, although the groups did not differ in activation or CD3 levels. Naive, central memory and regulatory TCRB repertoires appeared more similar among patients than among healthy donors. In all four CD4+ subsets, TCRB CDR3 length was moderately but significantly shorter in type 1 diabetes patients. Shorter templates might have been favored by PCR, but patient and control samples were amplified and corrected together, so both groups would have been affected equally by any skew. At VDJ recombination sites, patients with type 1 diabetes made fewer insertions and deleted more nucleotides, a pattern implying thymic rearrangement abnormalities. Only small numbers of individuals were included in the HLA sub-analyses, which left unresolved whether HLA type had any influence on TCRB rearrangement.

This clone was seen a handful of times. Its recognized antigen is unknown. The sample holds no much larger clone one base away, and base qualities are not on file. Each donor gave one peripheral blood draw, averaging around 0.11 L, which was collected into heparinised tubes. Naive, central memory, regulatory and stem cell-like memory CD4+ T cells were sorted on a BD FACSAria II using a panel including CD45RO, CCR7, CD25, CD127, CD95 and CD27. All sorted populations exceeded 98% purity. PBMCs were isolated immediately by Lymphoprep density gradient centrifugation and stained directly without culture. To minimize batch effects, samples were stained and sorted in pairs, one healthy donor with one patient per experiment. The entire amount of isolated RNA was reverse transcribed using the High Capacity cDNA Reverse Transcription Kit, so the sequenced TCRB transcripts were expressed ones. Deep immunoSEQ sequencing was performed on naive, central memory and regulatory T cell samples, with an average of around 3.4 million total reads per sample. After sorted cells were lysed in RLT buffer, RNA was extracted with DNase-treated RNeasy Micro or Mini kits, with the choice depending on cell number. To prevent cross-contamination, each cell subset was processed individually, whereas patient and healthy donor samples were processed jointly. TCRB sequences were amplified from cDNA with the immunoSEQ multiplex PCR, producing 87-bp fragments spanning the CDR3 region. Sequencing of the amplicons was done on the Illumina HiSeq platform. The authors' analysis ran thus. PCR bias was corrected computationally using synthetic template baselines, and reads within Hamming distance 2 were collapsed, with unmergeable singletons discarded. Reads were aligned against IMGT to assign V, D and J genes, CDR3 length and insertions or deletions at six rearrangement sites. Within each subset, clonotype counts were normalized to the number of sorted cells before true diversity and Gini coefficients were calculated with the tcR R package. Repertoire sharing was quantified using the overlap coefficient calculated on TCRB nucleotide sequences. TCRdb obtained this table from immuneACCESS and retained in-frame rearrangements with V and J assigned. These tables miss some clones; where compared with another copy, unresolved V genes account for less than half of the shortfall, and the remainder is unexplained. V, J and clone size were drawn from that table, and D and trimming were deduced from the DNA. The sample table contains 130,000 to 150,000 clones; only one count was recorded for about a tenth of them. 0.6% to 0.85% of the sample is held by the ten biggest clonotypes.

The sequencing sample was made of central memory CD4+ T cells from blood. The receptor was derived from a man aged 18 to 29 in good health.

CDR3 reads: CASSWLRGANPAGTQYF. The DNA sequence reads TGTGCCAGCAGTTGGCTCAGGGGAGCCAACCCCGCGGGGACCCAGTACTTC. Recombination connected TRBV27 to TRBJ2-5; the D segment could be TRBD1, given 6 matching bases. The CDR3 sequence holds 17 residues, the cysteine and phenylalanine included. Only the CDR3 DNA stays, 51 bases, in frame from base 1. The V end loses 4 bases and the J end loses 7 bases, and a stretch of 25 bases separates them. CDR1 and CDR2 are read off the germline V gene (reference sequence) as MNHEY and SMNVEV.